This TCR beta chain was sequenced during a study of blood T cells in healthy people across ages. General study points: Donors of long life had a larger count of naive CD4+ cells and greater diversity than aged donors. Roughly linearly, TCR beta diversity per million T cells fell as age increased.

The CDR3 runs 14 residues. V lost 5 bases and J 5 bases, leaving 12 bases between the germline ends. A second PCR of 7 to 11 cycles used a sample-barcoded 5' primer and a J-beta primer mix. A tag from a template-switch adaptor with 12 random nucleotides marked each cDNA molecule. TCRdb used MiXCR to reprocess the 5' RACE reads, holding one entry per CDR3 protein. This table has about 1.6 million distinct CDR3 sequences, 34% appearing once. On this clonotype: Its antigen remains unknown.

The J gene is TRBJ1-4, the V gene TRBV12-3 or TRBV12-4; D remains ambiguous. The source is a woman aged 25-40 years in good health. Sequencing was performed on blood. The CDR3 coding sequence is TGTGCCAGCAGTAAAACGGGCGTCAATGAAAAACTGTTTTTT. Its protein product is CASSKTGVNEKLFF.